The 29 T cell receptor beta chains listed next were all sequenced from one sample in a study of regulatory T cells in long-lasting Graves disease. Libraries of TCR beta came from iRepertoire HTBI primers plus Arm-PCR of CDR3 regions. TCRdb re-called the multiplex PCR reads through MiXCR, storing one row per CDR3 protein. The sample holds 200,000 to 250,000 distinct CDR3 sequences, about 17% seen once. Time point specified: newly diagnosed GD, antithyroid drugs for less than 3 months. The TCR library was prepared using RNA isolated from PBMCs. This sample comprised peripheral blood mononuclear cells (PBMCs), obtained at new diagnosis, from a patient treated with antithyroid drugs. Every receptor here comes from a female donor with Graves disease.

A few counts support this clonotype. The genes are TRBV20-1 and TRBJ1-2, with D perhaps matching TRBD1 (5 bases). V shed 6 bases and J shed 4 bases, with 24 bases lying between them. The germline gives CDR1 DFQATT, CDR2 SNEGSKA (reference sequence). The CDR3 covers 16 residues. The chain's CDR3 is CSAPLPGLQGLYGYTF. The DNA for the CDR3 is TGCAGTGCGCCCCTGCCGGGACTCCAGGGCCTCTATGGCTACACCTTC.

This clonotype came up many times. The CDR3 bases are TGTGCCAGCAGCCAACGGGTTAGCGGGAGTTCAGATACGCAGTATTTT. This translates into CASSQRVSGSSDTQYF. The V and J genes are TRBV6-1 and TRBJ2-3; 9 nucleotides line up with TRBD2. Germline V CDR1 and CDR2: MNHNS, SASEGT. Unmatched junction bases numbered 11, after V lost 6 bases and J lost 4 bases. This CDR3 is 16 amino acids long.

This sequence joins TRBV24-1 and TRBJ2-5; perhaps TRBD1 as D (6 bases). The CDR3 is made up of 15 amino acids. V was cut by 9 bases and J by 5 bases, with 21 bases left in between. CDR1 is KGHDR and CDR2 is SFDVKD in the germline V gene. The CDR3 coding sequence is TGTGCCACCTCCTCGGAACAGGGCTCAGGGGAGACCCAGTACTTC. This encodes CATSSEQGSGETQYF.

The table lists this clonotype with a few counts. The chain links TRBV10-1 to TRBJ2-1; D is undetermined. The CDR3 consists of 14 residues. Trimming shortened V by 2 bases and J by 3 bases, and 8 bases separated the two germline ends. Germline V CDR1 and CDR2: WNHNN, SYGVQD (reference sequence). CDR3: CASSERARYNEQFF. In DNA form, the CDR3 reads TGCGCCAGCAGTGAGAGGGCACGCTACAATGAGCAGTTCTTC.

The chain employs TRBV27 and TRBJ1-1, with a weak D call TRBD1 (6 bases). Trimming took 5 bases from V and 5 from J, leaving 9 bases between them. This CDR3 region has 12 residues. In germline, CDR1 is MNHEY, CDR2 SMNVEV (reference sequence). CDR3 amino acids: CASSRGRTEAFF. The CDR3, as DNA: TGTGCCAGCAGTCGGGGGCGAACTGAAGCTTTCTTT.

This clonotype was recorded at least ten times. This chain joins TRBV3-1 and TRBJ1-1, with D hard to call. Looked up from germline, CDR1 is LGHDT and CDR2 is YNNKEL (reference sequence). V lost 1 base, J lost 7 bases, and 7 bases lay in between. The length of the CDR3 is 12 residues. The CDR3 DNA is TGTGCCAGCAGCCAAGCGGTGGGTGAAGCTTTCTTT. This encodes CASSQAVGEAFF.

This clonotype appeared a single time. Here the CDR3 reads CASSLNRDRASEQFF. The CDR3 DNA follows: TGTGCCAGCAGCCTAAACCGGGACAGGGCTTCTGAGCAGTTCTTC. The V and J genes are TRBV11-2 and TRBJ2-1, with TRBD1 matching over 9 bases. The CDR3 consists of 15 residues. The V gene's germline CDR1 is SGHAT and CDR2 FQNNGV. J lost 9 bases, V lost 5 bases, and 11 bases had no gene match.

This clonotype appeared many times. The chain has TRBV6-1 and TRBJ2-3, with unresolved D. V was cut by 1 base and J by 5 bases, with 7 bases left in between. Germline V lookup: CDR1 MNHNS, CDR2 SASEGT. CDR3 length equals 13 residues. Written as DNA, the CDR3 is TGTGCCAGCAGTGAAGTGGAAAGAGATACGCAGTATTTT. Translated: CASSEVERDTQYF.

This clonotype showed up many times. The V and J genes are TRBV5-1 and TRBJ2-3, with D possibly TRBD1 on 5 matching bases. Trimming took 4 bases from V and 4 from J, leaving 13 bases between them. The CDR3 is 14 amino acids. CDR1 SGHRS and CDR2 YFSETQ come from the germline V gene. CDR3 nucleotides: TGCGCCAGCAGCCCTGTTAGCAGGGCAGATACGCAGTATTTT. Translation gives CASSPVSRADTQYF.

This clonotype appeared many times. This rearrangement joins TRBV20-1 to TRBJ2-1, with TRBD2 matching 11 bases. V shed 4 bases and J 8 bases; nucleotides not matched to a gene: 4. The CDR3 totals 13 residues. The germline V gene has CDR1 DFQATT and CDR2 SNEGSKA (reference sequence). This CDR3 is CSATVAGGYEQFF. CDR3 bases: TGCAGTGCTACTGTAGCGGGAGGGTATGAGCAGTTCTTC.

The sample holds many counts of this clonotype. This chain connects TRBV3-1 to TRBJ2-3; D perhaps matches TRBD2 (6 bases). CDR3 length equals 12 residues. Looked up from germline, CDR1 is LGHDT and CDR2 is YNNKEL (reference sequence). Deletions cut 8 bases from V and 6 bases from J, with 12 bases between. CDR3 in DNA: TGTGCCAGCCGTAGCGGAGGGGATACGCAGTATTTT. Its translation is CASRSGGDTQYF.

There are a few counts of this clonotype. The chain joins TRBV6-1 to TRBJ2-7; 8 bases match TRBD2. J lost 2 bases, V lost 6 bases, and 9 bases had no gene match. Germline CDR1 is MNHNS and CDR2 is SASEGT. The CDR3 contains 15 residues. The CDR3: CASSARGGMTYEQYF. The CDR3 region has the DNA TGTGCCAGCAGCGCCCGGGGGGGTATGACCTACGAGCAGTACTTC.

The CDR3 DNA follows: TGTGCCAGTAGTGCAATTTTACTCTCCGAGCAGTACTTC. Protein sequence: CASSAILLSEQYF. The chain has TRBV19 and TRBJ2-7; D not resolved. Germline V lookup: CDR1 LNHDA, CDR2 SQIVND (reference sequence). The CDR3 contains 13 residues. V was shortened by 5 bases and J by 6 bases, with 14 bases between the two germline ends.

There are many counts of this clonotype. V and J are TRBV10-3 and TRBJ2-2, with 8 bases aligning to TRBD2. V gave up 4 bases and J gave up 6 bases; unmatched junction bases: 10. Germline V CDR1 and CDR2: ENHRY, SYGVKD. The CDR3 is 16 amino acids. The CDR3 DNA follows: TGTGCCATCAGTGCGAGCGGGAGTGGCGGGGCCGGGGAGCTGTTTTTT. This encodes CAISASGSGGAGELFF.

This clonotype occurred many times. This rearrangement joins TRBV28 to TRBJ2-7; TRBD2 matches at 7 bases. CDR1 and CDR2 from the germline V gene are MDHEN and SYDVKM. This CDR3 has 12 amino acids. Trimming took 6 bases from V and 7 from J; bases not matched to a gene: 6. The CDR3 protein is CASSPGGREQYF. The CDR3, as DNA: TGTGCCAGCAGCCCGGGGGGAAGGGAGCAGTACTTC.

This clonotype was seen repeatedly, ten times or more. The CDR3 DNA reads as TGCAGCGACCCTAGCGACCGCACAGATACGCAGTATTTT. This gives the protein CSDPSDRTDTQYF. The chain uses TRBV20-1 and TRBJ2-3; D might be TRBD2 (6 bases). The CDR3 is 13 amino acids. The germline V gene encodes CDR1 DFQATT and CDR2 SNEGSKA (reference sequence).

To note about this clonotype: Given the absence of the conserved phenylalanine or tryptophan at the CDR3 end, a read error is likely. The chain recombines TRBV28 with TRBJ2-7; D is unresolved. CDR1 is MDHEN, CDR2 SYDVKM, per germline. V was cut by 4 bases and J by 3 bases, with 13 bases left in between. This CDR3 is built from 14 residues. The CDR3 DNA follows: TGTGCCAGCAGTTATGGACCCGCCGGCTACGAGCAGTACCTC. Translated, it gives CASSYGPAGYEQYL.

Many counts were recorded for this clonotype. The chain is built from TRBV5-1 and TRBJ2-6, with TRBD2 as a possible D gene (5 bases). The V end was cut by 3 bases, the J end by 2 bases, with 9 bases between. The CDR3 loop spans 15 amino acids. Germline lookup yields CDR1 SGHRS and CDR2 YFSETQ. CDR3 sequence: CASSSYGTGANVLTF. In DNA, the CDR3 is TGCGCCAGCAGCTCATACGGGACTGGGGCCAACGTCCTGACTTTC.

This clonotype occurred many times. The chain has TRBV7-2 and TRBJ2-4; 7 positions match TRBD1. Germline V gene data show CDR1 as SGHTA and CDR2 as FQGNSA. V lost 5 bases, J lost 8 bases, and 12 bases stayed unmatched. The CDR3 is 15 amino acids. The CDR3 coding sequence is TGTGCCAGCAGCCCCGGGACAGCTTTTCTCTACATTCAGTACTTC. Its translation is CASSPGTAFLYIQYF.

This clonotype was observed many times. As DNA, the CDR3 is TGTGCCAGTAGCCGGGGGCAGGGAAATAAATCCCTCCACTTT. It codes for CASSRGQGNKSLHF. This chain uses TRBV19 with TRBJ1-6, with TRBD1 as a possible D gene (6 bases). The CDR3 has 14 residues. Between the trimmed V and J ends, which lost 6 bases and 14 bases, there was a span of 20 bases. Germline lookup yields CDR1 LNHDA and CDR2 SQIVND (reference sequence).

The J gene is TRBJ2-1, the V gene TRBV6-1, with TRBD1 matching over 8 bases. After removal of 5 bases from V and 8 bases from J, the junction contained 8 bases not matched to a gene. Germline V gives CDR1 MNHNS, CDR2 SASEGT. CDR3 length: 14 residues. The CDR3 loop reads CASSTRGQGDEQFF. CDR3 bases: TGTGCCAGCAGTACCCGCGGACAGGGTGATGAGCAGTTCTTC.

This clonotype was detected ten times or more. The chain combines TRBV7-2 with TRBJ1-1; D perhaps matches TRBD1 (5 bases). The V gene lost 3 bases and the J gene lost 3 bases, with 8 bases spanning the gap. CDR3 length: 13 residues. The germline gives CDR1 SGHTA, CDR2 FQGNSA. The CDR3 DNA sequence: TGTGCCAGCAGCTTTACAGGTGACACTGAAGCTTTCTTT. It is translated as CASSFTGDTEAFF.

This clonotype was seen at least ten times. The chain recombines TRBV20-1 with TRBJ2-1; 8 bases are a match to TRBD2. With V trimmed by 1 base and J by 7 bases, 6 bases remained unmatched. Germline V lookup: CDR1 DFQATT, CDR2 SNEGSKA (reference sequence). The CDR3 is 14 amino acids. The CDR3 DNA reads TGCAGTGCTAGAGCTAGGACTAGCAGGAATGAGCAGTTCTTC. Amino acids: CSARARTSRNEQFF.

There are many counts of this clonotype. This chain joins TRBV5-1 and TRBJ1-5, with D unresolved. This CDR3 is built from 13 residues. Germline V CDR1 and CDR2: SGHRS, YFSETQ. Trimming left V 4 bases short and J 4 bases short, with 9 bases between. Written as DNA, the CDR3 is TGCGCCAGCAGCGAGGGAAAGAATCAGCCCCAGCATTTT. Residues: CASSEGKNQPQHF. The whole variable domain, filled in from reference TRBV5-1 and TRBJ1-5, reads KAGVTQTPRYLIKTRGQQVTLSCSPISGHRSVSWYQQTPGQGLQFLFEYFSETQRNKGNFPGRFSGRQFSNSRSEMNVSTLELGDSALYLCASSEGKNQPQHFGDGTRLSIL.

The sample holds a few counts of this clonotype. This chain connects TRBV20-1 to TRBJ2-1, with TRBD2 matching over 14 bases. The CDR3 covers 16 residues. CDR1 is DFQATT, CDR2 SNEGSKA, per germline (reference sequence). Germline trimming cut 1 base from V and 9 bases from J; bases unmatched to any gene: 8. CDR3 sequence reads: CSARAETSGRAGEQFF. The CDR3 DNA sequence: TGCAGTGCTAGAGCCGAGACTAGCGGGAGGGCCGGTGAGCAGTTCTTC.

This clonotype was recorded at least ten times. The chain employs TRBV10-1 and TRBJ2-3; 11 bases agree with TRBD2. The CDR3 loop spans 16 amino acids. V shed 3 bases and J 6 bases; nucleotides not matched to a gene: 8. Germline loops: CDR1 WNHNN, CDR2 SYGVQD (reference sequence). The CDR3 nucleotides are TGCGCCAGCAGTGATTCCCTAGCGGGAGGTGAGGATACGCAGTATTTT. This gives the protein CASSDSLAGGEDTQYF.

Ten or more counts support this clonotype. The chain joins TRBV7-6 to TRBJ1-1; no clear D gene. V lost 2 bases to trimming and J lost 8 bases, with 15 bases between them. Germline assignment: CDR1 SGHVS and CDR2 FNYEAQ. This CDR3 is 14 amino acids long. CDR3 nucleotide sequence: TGTGCCAGCAGCTTAACGACACCGGCCTCGGAAGCTTTCTTT. Amino acid sequence: CASSLTTPASEAFF.

This rearrangement joins TRBV11-2 to TRBJ2-1; D possibly uses TRBD1 or TRBD2 (5 bases each). V dropped 4 bases and J dropped 8 bases, with 15 bases sitting between them. Germline CDR1 is SGHAT and CDR2 is FQNNGV. This CDR3 comprises 14 residues. CDR3 nucleotide sequence: TGTGCCAGCAGCTCGGCGGCAGGGACGTATGAGCAGTTCTTC. It yields the protein CASSSAAGTYEQFF.

This chain connects TRBV7-9 to TRBJ2-5, with TRBD2 identical over 10 bases. The DNA matches TRBJ2-1 better at its end, which makes the J call doubtful. The germline CDR1 and CDR2 sequences are SEHNR and FQNEAQ (reference sequence). This CDR3 has 17 amino acids. The CDR3 bases are TGTGCCAGCAGCTTAACCCCTACCTGGCTAGCGGGAGTTGAGCAGTTCTTC. Translating gives CASSLTPTWLAGVEQFF.